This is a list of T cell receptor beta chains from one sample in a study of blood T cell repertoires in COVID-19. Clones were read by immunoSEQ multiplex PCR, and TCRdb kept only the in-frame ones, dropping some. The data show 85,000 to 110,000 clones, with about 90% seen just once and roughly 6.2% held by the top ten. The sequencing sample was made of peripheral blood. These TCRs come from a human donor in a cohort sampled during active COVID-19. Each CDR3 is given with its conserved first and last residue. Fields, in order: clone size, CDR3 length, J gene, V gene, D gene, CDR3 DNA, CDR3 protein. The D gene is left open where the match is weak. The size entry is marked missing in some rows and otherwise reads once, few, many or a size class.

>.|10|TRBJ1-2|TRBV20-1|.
TGCAGTGCTAGTACAGACCGCTACACCTTC
CSASTDRYTF
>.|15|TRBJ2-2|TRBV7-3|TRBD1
TGTGCCAGCAGCTCCAGGGACAGGATGTCCGGGGAGCTGTTTTTT
CASSSRDRMSGELFF
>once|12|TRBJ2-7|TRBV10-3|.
TGTGCCATCAGTGCCGACAGCTACGAGCAGTACTTC
CAISADSYEQYF
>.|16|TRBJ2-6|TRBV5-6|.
TGTGCCAGCAGCTTGCTCAGGGGTACTGGGGCCAACGTCCTGACTTTC
CASSLLRGTGANVLTF
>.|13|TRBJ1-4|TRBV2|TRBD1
TGTGCCAGCAACGGACAGGGGAATGAAAAACTGTTTTTT
CASNGQGNEKLFF
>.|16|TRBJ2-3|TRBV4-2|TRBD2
TGTGCCAGCAGCCATGCGGGACTAGCGGGAGAAGATACGCAGTATTTT
CASSHAGLAGEDTQYF
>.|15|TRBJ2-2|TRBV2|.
TGTGCCAGCACCCAAGACCACCCAGGGGCCGGGGAGCTGTTTTTT
CASTQDHPGAGELFF
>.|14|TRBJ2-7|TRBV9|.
TGTGCCAGCAGCGTAGGCGGATCCGCCTACGAGCAGTACTTC
CASSVGGSAYEQYF
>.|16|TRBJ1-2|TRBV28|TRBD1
TGTGCCAGCAGTTTCAACCCGGGACAGGCGAACTATGGCTACACCTTC
CASSFNPGQANYGYTF
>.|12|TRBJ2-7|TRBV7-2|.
TGTGCCAGCAGCTTAGACAGAGACGAGCAGTACTTC
CASSLDRDEQYF
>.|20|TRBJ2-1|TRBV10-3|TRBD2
TGTGCCATCAGCGTTGGACAGCGGGGGGCTAGCGGGAGGCCCTACAATGAGCAGTTCTTC
CAISVGQRGASGRPYNEQFF
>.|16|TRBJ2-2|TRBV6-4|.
TGTGCCAGCAGTGAAGTATGGGGGCATGTCACCGGGGAGCTGTTTTTT
CASSEVWGHVTGELFF
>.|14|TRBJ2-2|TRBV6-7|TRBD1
TGTGCCAGCAGGACCGGGACAGCAGGCGGGGAGCTGTTTTTT
CASRTGTAGGELFF
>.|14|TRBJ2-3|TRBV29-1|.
TGCAGCGTTGACCTGGGGAGTCGCACAGATACGCAGTATTTT
CSVDLGSRTDTQYF
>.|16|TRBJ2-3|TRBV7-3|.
TGTGCCAGCAGCTTAACTAGCGGCGGCTCCACAGATACGCAGTATTTT
CASSLTSGGSTDTQYF
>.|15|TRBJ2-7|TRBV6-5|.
TGTGCCAGCAGCCTACCCGGTGGGGCCCCCTACGAGCAGTACTTC
CASSLPGGAPYEQYF
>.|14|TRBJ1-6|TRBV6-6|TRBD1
TGTGCCAGCAGTTTGGACAGGCGTAATTCACCCCTCCACTTT
CASSLDRRNSPLHF
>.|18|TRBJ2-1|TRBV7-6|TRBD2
TGTGCCAGCAGCTTAGAAGGCCTGCGGGGGGGCCGCCACAATGAGCAGTTCTTC
CASSLEGLRGGRHNEQFF
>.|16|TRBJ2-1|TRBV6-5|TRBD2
TGTGCCAGCAGTTACTCGATTAGCGGGCCCTACAATGAGCAGTTCTTC
CASSYSISGPYNEQFF
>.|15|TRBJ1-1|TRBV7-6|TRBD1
TGTGCCAGCAGCTTAGGACAGGGGCCGGGCACTGAAGCTTTCTTT
CASSLGQGPGTEAFF
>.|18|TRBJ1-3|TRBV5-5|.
TGTGCCAGCAGCTTGATATCGAACTTTTTGAGCTCTGGAAACACCATATATTTT
CASSLISNFLSSGNTIYF
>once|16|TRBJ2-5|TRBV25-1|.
TGTGCCAGCAGTGAGTGGGGCCAGGGGGGTCAAGAGACCCAGTACTTC
CASSEWGQGGQETQYF
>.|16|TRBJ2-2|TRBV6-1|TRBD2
TGTGCCAGCAGTGAATATCTAGCGGGGGCAAGCGGGGAGCTGTTTTTT
CASSEYLAGASGELFF
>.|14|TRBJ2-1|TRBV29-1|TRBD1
TGCAGCTCGACAGGGTTGAAGGATCTAAATGAGCAGTTCTTC
CSSTGLKDLNEQFF
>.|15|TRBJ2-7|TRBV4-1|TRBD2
TGCGCCAGCAGCAATTTAGCGGGGGGCTCCTACGAGCAGTACTTC
CASSNLAGGSYEQYF
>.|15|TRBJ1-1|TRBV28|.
TGTGCCAGCACTAGGCAGGGTTGGTCAGACACTGAAGCTTTCTTT
CASTRQGWSDTEAFF
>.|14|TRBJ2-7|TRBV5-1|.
TGCGCCAGCAGGTACCGACAGGAAAGCTACGAGCAGTACTTC
CASRYRQESYEQYF
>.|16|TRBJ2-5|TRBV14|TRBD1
TGTGCCAGCAGCCAGAACGACAGGGGACTTCAAGAGACCCAGTACTTC
CASSQNDRGLQETQYF
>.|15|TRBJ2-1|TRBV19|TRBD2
TGTGCCAGTAGTATAGAGGATAGCGGGTACAATGAGCAGTTCTTC
CASSIEDSGYNEQFF
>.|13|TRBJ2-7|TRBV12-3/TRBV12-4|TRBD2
TGTGCCAGCAGTTTAGGGGGGGGCTACGAGCAGTACTTC
CASSLGGGYEQYF
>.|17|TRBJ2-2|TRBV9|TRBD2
TGTGCCAGCAGCCGACTAGCGGGAAAGGCGGACACCGGGGAGCTGTTTTTT
CASSRLAGKADTGELFF
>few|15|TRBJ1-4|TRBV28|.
TGTGCCAGCAGTTTACCGACAGGTCCAAATGAAAAACTGTTTTTT
CASSLPTGPNEKLFF
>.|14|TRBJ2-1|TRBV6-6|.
TGTGCCAGCAGTTATGGCAGGGAGGGGGATGAGCAGTTCTTC
CASSYGREGDEQFF
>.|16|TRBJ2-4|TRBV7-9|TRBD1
TGTGCCAGCAGCTTACTGGCCGGGACAGAAGAAAACATTCAGTACTTC
CASSLLAGTEENIQYF
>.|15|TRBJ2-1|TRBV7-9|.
TGTGCCAGCAGCTTCCCAGGGGTCTCCTACAATGAGCAGTTCTTC
CASSFPGVSYNEQFF
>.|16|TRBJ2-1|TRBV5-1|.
TGCGCCAGCAGCTTGGCCCGACAGCCGCCGACGAATGAGCAGTTCTTC
CASSLARQPPTNEQFF
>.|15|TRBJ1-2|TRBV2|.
TGTGCCAGCAGTAAGGGGCAAGGGGGGGACTATGGCTACACCTTC
CASSKGQGGDYGYTF
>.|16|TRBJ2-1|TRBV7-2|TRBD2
TGTGCCAGCAGAAACGGGAGGGCTAGCGGTTACAATGAGCAGTTCTTC
CASRNGRASGYNEQFF
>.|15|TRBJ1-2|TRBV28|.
TGTGCCAGCAGCTCCCTTCCGGGACAAAACTATGGCTACACCTTC
CASSSLPGQNYGYTF
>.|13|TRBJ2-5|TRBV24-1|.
TGTGCCACCAGTGATTTGATAGAAGAGACCCAGTACTTC
CATSDLIEETQYF
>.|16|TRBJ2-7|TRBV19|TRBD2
TGTGCCAGTAGTGGGTGGACTAGCGCGAGTACCTACGAGCAGTACTTC
CASSGWTSASTYEQYF
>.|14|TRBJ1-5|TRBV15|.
TGTGCCACCAGCGGACTTACGGGCAATCAGCCCCAGCATTTT
CATSGLTGNQPQHF
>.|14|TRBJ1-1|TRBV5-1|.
TGCGCCAGCAGCTTGGGACACTCGAACACTGAAGCTTTCTTT
CASSLGHSNTEAFF
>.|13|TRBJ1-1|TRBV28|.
TGTGCCAGCGCGCGCGGTCCGAACACTGAAGCTTTCTTT
CASARGPNTEAFF
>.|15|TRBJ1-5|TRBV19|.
TGTGCCAGTAGTATGAAGAAACATATTTTGGAGCCCCAGCATTTT
CASSMKKHILEPQHF
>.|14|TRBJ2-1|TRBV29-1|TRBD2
TGCAGCGTTGGGACTAGCGGTTCCTACAATGAGCAGTTCTTC
CSVGTSGSYNEQFF
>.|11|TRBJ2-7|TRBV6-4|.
TGTGCCAGGCCCGGGTGCAAGAAGCAGTACTTC
CARPGCKKQYF
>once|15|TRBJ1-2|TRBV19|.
TGTGCCAGCACACCGCTAGACGGCAGGGGCGATGGCTACACCTTC
CASTPLDGRGDGYTF